The subject of this entry is one T cell receptor beta chain. The target of this receptor is not known. Within one base of it there is no much larger clone, and no base qualities were kept. Per the publication, the time point label means: cells obtained before transplantation from donor or recipient. CD3+CD4+ and CD3+CD8+ populations were FACS-sorted from unstimulated pre-transplant donor and recipient cells taken from spleen or lymph nodes. This entry is derived from a study of graft-versus-host responses after intestinal transplantation listed by TCRdb under 2021. Some background on the complete study: Recipients received multivisceral, liver-intestinal, or isolated intestinal transplants. Every recipient was given anti-thymocyte globulin induction, followed by about three years of maintenance tacrolimus and steroids. Donor T cell macrochimerism was defined as a peak of at least 4% donor T cells among recipient peripheral blood mononuclear cells. Alloreactive clones were identified by sequencing pre-transplant mixed lymphocyte reaction products and comparing these products with unstimulated pre-transplant donor and recipient T cells. After intestinal transplantation, graft-versus-host and host-versus-graft alloreactive T cell clones in the graft, circulation and bone marrow were tracked using bulk TCR-beta CDR3 sequencing. Instead of going to the commercial service, samples from a few later patients were sequenced in-house on an Illumina MiSeq and processed with MiXCR. A cohort of under 30 intestinal transplant recipients, including one retransplant, was enrolled, and a few patients lacking pretransplant specimens were excluded.

Results the study describes overall, beyond this receptor: Early after transplant, peak levels of circulating GvH clones were found to be associated with declines in HvG clones. High GvH to HvG T cell clonal ratios were observed in the allografts of patients with donor T cell macrochimerism. The conclusions were limited by the relatively low number and heterogeneity of the intestinal transplant patients. GvH clones were found in recipient bone marrow, and some of the GvH clones appeared earlier in ileal mucosa or blood, which is consistent with an intestinal mucosal origin.

Reading from cysteine to phenylalanine, the CDR3 counts 18 amino acids. The retained sequence is limited to the CDR3, 54 bases, with the frame set at the first base. V is clipped by 0 bases and J by 2 bases, and the sequence between their germline boundaries is 20 bases long. Libraries were built with the immunoSEQ multiplex PCR assay. In most patients, genomic DNA was isolated using the Qiagen DNeasy Blood and Tissue Kit and sent frozen to Adaptive Biotechnologies for TCR sequencing. Adaptive Biotechnologies carried out high-throughput TCR-beta CDR3 sequencing of genomic DNA for most patients. For the original study's pipeline: Adaptive's ImmunoSEQ software supplied the TCR sequencing data for around 19 patients, while MiXCR and VDJtools were used to process a few other patients. To correct CD4 versus CD8 sorting errors, any sequence found in both subsets at a frequency ratio below 5:1 was removed. Because the origin of CDR3 nucleotide sequences shared between donor and recipient could not be assigned, those sequences were removed. To count as alloreactive, a clone needed at least 2-fold expansion over unstimulated cells and a minimum CFSE-low frequency of 0.002% (template counts) or 0.001% (read counts). Clones were considered mappable if detected in sequenced pre-transplant spleen, lymph node, or MLR CFSE-low populations of the donor or recipient. Cumulative frequency of alloreactive clones was calculated as a percentage of all sequences weighted by copy number. The immuneACCESS repertoire file appears here via TCRdb, limited to in-frame rearrangements. These files lack a portion of the clones; in checked studies, under half of the deficit traces to unresolved V genes, and the cause of the others is not known. V and J calls and clone size are as listed in that table; D and trimming were resolved from the DNA. In this sample the table shows approximately 90,000 clones, 88% of which occur a single time. The top ten clones comprise roughly 0.3% of the sample.

The receptor comes from a human donor who was the organ donor for an intestinal transplant. Material: unstimulated CD4+ T cells sorted from spleen or lymph node cells, obtained before transplant. Here the chain combines TRBV23-1 and TRBJ2-7; TRBD1 is a possible D gene, resting on 5 matching bases. TRBV23-1 has ORF status, its function being uncertain. The CDR3: CASSQSHCPQVWTYEQYF. The nucleotide sequence is TGCGCCAGCAGTCAATCACATTGCCCACAGGTGTGGACCTACGAGCAGTACTTC.